The clone carrying this T cell receptor beta chain has ten or more counts. Its antigen is undetermined. Libraries were prepared by immunoSEQ multiplex PCR; TCRdb keeps only in-frame clonotypes and omits some of them. The repertoire holds 8,000 or so clones, with about a quarter as singletons. These data come from a study of sequential checkpoint blockade in melanoma. Treatment indicated: randomized to nivolumab then ipilimumab (arm A) or the reverse (arm B). Findings and limits, study-wide: T-cell fraction and clonality followed PD-L1 and CD8+ counts, not mutational load. Patients with week-13 increases in T-cell fraction and clonality benefited about 30 times more often.

After removal of 5 bases from V and 3 bases from J, the junction contained 3 bases not matched to a gene. CDR3 length: 13 amino acids. Here the sequenced sample was tumor tissue (inferred from file names), taken from a patient given nivolumab and ipilimumab in sequence. This sequence was found in a human donor with melanoma. The chain links TRBV7-1 to TRBJ1-2, with 7 bases identical to TRBD1. TRBV7-1 is an ORF, and what it does is uncertain. The CDR3 DNA sequence: TGTGCCAGCAGCCAAGGGGGCTACTATGGCTACACCTTC. Translated, it gives CASSQGGYYGYTF.